This record looks at one T cell receptor beta chain sequence and its context. Per the original data handling: Amplification from reference gene primers served as the basis for estimated nucleated cell counts. Produced via immunoSEQ multiplex PCR; TCRdb's table is partial and in-frame only. V, J and clone size reflect that table, while D and trimming were determined from the DNA. The table lists roughly 250,000 clones, about nine tenths of them singletons, with approximately 2.4% in the top ten. This CDR3 region has 16 residues. Losses at the gene ends were 6 bases for V and 2 bases for J; bases not matched to a gene: 7. Germline V gives CDR1 LNHDA, CDR2 SQIVND (reference sequence). The sample comes from a study of blood T cell repertoires in COVID-19. Background on the study: Collection of acute and convalescent COVID-19 samples took place in the United States, Italy and Spain. PBMCs, B-cell-depleted T cells, or T cells were the source of the cDNA or gDNA that made up the material.

J is TRBJ2-3 and V is TRBV19; 11 bases are shared with TRBD2. The sequenced material came from PBMCs or T cells enriched from blood (not recorded which). The clonotype originates from a woman between 40 and 55 years old with acute COVID-19. CDR3 sequence reads: CASSTLAGAVTDTQYF. The CDR3, as DNA: TGTGCCAGTAGCACACTAGCGGGGGCCGTCACAGATACGCAGTATTTT.